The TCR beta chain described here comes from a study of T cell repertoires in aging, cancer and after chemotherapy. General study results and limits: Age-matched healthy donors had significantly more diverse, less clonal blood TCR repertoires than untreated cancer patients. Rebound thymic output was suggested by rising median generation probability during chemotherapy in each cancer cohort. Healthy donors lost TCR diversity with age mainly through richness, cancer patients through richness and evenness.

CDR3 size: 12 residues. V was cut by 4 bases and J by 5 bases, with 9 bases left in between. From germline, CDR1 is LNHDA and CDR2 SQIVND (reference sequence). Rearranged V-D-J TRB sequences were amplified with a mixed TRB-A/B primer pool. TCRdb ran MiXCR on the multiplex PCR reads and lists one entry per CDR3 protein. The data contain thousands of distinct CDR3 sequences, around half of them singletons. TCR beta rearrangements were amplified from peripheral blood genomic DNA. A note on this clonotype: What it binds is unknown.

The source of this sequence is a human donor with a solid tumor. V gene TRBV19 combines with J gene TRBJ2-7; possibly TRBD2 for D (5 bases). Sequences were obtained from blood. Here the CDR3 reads CASSRSGNEQYF. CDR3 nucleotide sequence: TGTGCCAGTAGTAGATCCGGGAACGAGCAGTACTTC.